This T cell receptor beta chain was captured in a study of radiation and T cells in renal cell carcinoma. Study in general: Nephrectomy followed 15 Gy stereotactic body radiation by 4 weeks.

Study-level findings and limits: Pretreatment tumor biopsies were lacking, so baseline clonotypes are unknown.

Assay used: immunoSEQ multiplex PCR; TCRdb lists only in-frame clones, some missing. The table has 130,000 to 150,000 clones, over 75% seen once. Points on this clone: Its specificity is not known.

Specified time point: baseline pretreatment blood. Sample treatment: 15 Gy SBRT to primary tumor, nephrectomy 4 weeks later. The tumor was a clear cell renal cell carcinoma. Source: blood, taken from a patient whose treatment included radiotherapy and nephrectomy. This TCR was recovered from a woman in her 50s with renal cell carcinoma.

CDR3 amino acids: CASSLSLRAGGSQPQHF. CDR3 in DNA: TGTGCCAGCAGCCTTAGTCTGCGGGCAGGGGGCTCTCAGCCCCAGCATTTT. The chain carries TRBV7-8 and TRBJ1-5; 8 positions match TRBD1. V was pared by 5 bases and J by 6 bases, with 15 bases of the junction left unmatched. Germline lookup yields CDR1 SGHVS and CDR2 FQNEAQ. CDR3 size: 17 residues.